This T cell receptor (beta chain) was profiled in a study of beta chain features in type 1 diabetes. Expressed TCRB transcripts were sequenced because the isolated RNA had all been reverse transcribed beforehand. Sequencing used immunoSEQ multiplex PCR; TCRdb keeps in-frame clones, though not all of them. The table has some 180,000 clones, about 13% seen once. The table lists this clone with many counts. Other DNA sequences from this sample encode an identical CDR3 as well. Only one heparinised blood draw was taken per donor, and its volume averaged approximately 100 mL. Each sorted fraction was over 95% pure. Germline trimming cut 2 bases from V and 6 bases from J; bases unmatched to any gene: 1. In germline, CDR1 is SGDLS, CDR2 YYNGEE. The CDR3 loop spans 14 amino acids.

Sequencing was carried out using central memory CD4+ T cells from blood. The receptor was derived from a young woman in good health. The J gene is TRBJ2-2, the V gene TRBV9, with 10 bases matching TRBD2. CDR3 sequence: CASSVLAGAGELFF. CDR3 coding DNA: TGTGCCAGCAGCGTTCTAGCGGGAGCCGGGGAGCTGTTTTTT.